A selection of T cell receptor beta chains follows, all from one sample in a study of T cell responses to AZD1222 COVID-19 vaccine. Sequenced by immunoSEQ multiplex PCR; TCRdb stores in-frame clones only, minus some. The sample includes 85,000 to 120,000 clones, about 90% of them seen just once. The sequencing used peripheral blood, collected on day 0 of AZD1222 vaccination. The receptors stem from an adult in good health. CDR3s include the opening cysteine and the closing phenylalanine or tryptophan. Fields, in order: V gene, clone size, D gene, J gene, CDR3 length, CDR3 DNA, CDR3 protein. A D gene is named only where the DNA matches it firmly. Rows give clone size only sometimes, using once, few, many, or a class for an expanded clone.

>TRBV18|once|TRBD1|TRBJ1-1|16
TGTGCCAGCTCACCACCGAGGACAGGGGTAGGCACTGAAGCTTTCTTT
CASSPPRTGVGTEAFF
>TRBV5-1|once|TRBD2|TRBJ2-7|14
TGCGCCAGCAGCTTCACTAGCGGAAATTACGAGCAGTACTTC
CASSFTSGNYEQYF
>TRBV5-1|-|-|TRBJ2-3|17
TGCGCCAGCAGCTTGGGTAGTACTAGCAGGACACAAGATACGCAGTATTTT
CASSLGSTSRTQDTQYF
>TRBV14|once|-|TRBJ1-1|13
TGTGCCAGCAGCCAGGGGGCAGTGACTGAAGCTTTCTTT
CASSQGAVTEAFF
>TRBV5-6|once|TRBD1|TRBJ1-5|14
TGTGCCAGCAGCCTGCGGACAGGGCGGCAGCCCCAGCATTTT
CASSLRTGRQPQHF
>TRBV18|-|-|TRBJ2-7|18
TGTGCCAGCTCACCTGTCTTAGGGCAGGGAGGCCCTCGGAACGAGCAGTACTTC
CASSPVLGQGGPRNEQYF
>TRBV19|-|TRBD2|TRBJ2-1|15
TGTGCCAGTAGTACACTAGCGGGAACAACAGTTGAGCAGTTCTTC
CASSTLAGTTVEQFF
>TRBV10-3|-|-|TRBJ2-2|13
TGTGCCATCCCGGCTAGCGACACCGGGGAGCTGTTTTTT
CAIPASDTGELFF
>TRBV15|-|-|TRBJ1-4|14
TGTGCCACCAGCAGAGATGCAGGGGTCGGAAAACTGTTTTTT
CATSRDAGVGKLFF
>TRBV15|-|-|TRBJ2-7|15
TGTGCCACCAGCAGAGTACGGGAGAGTATTTACGAGCAGTACTTC
CATSRVRESIYEQYF
>TRBV7-8|-|-|TRBJ1-2|12
TGTGCCAGCAGCGCCGGTAGGAGGGGCTACACCTTC
CASSAGRRGYTF
>TRBV19|-|TRBD1|TRBJ1-4|16
TGTGCCAGTACCGACAGGGGAACCTCAACTAATGAAAAACTGTTTTTT
CASTDRGTSTNEKLFF
>TRBV7-9|-|-|TRBJ1-2|12
TGTGCCAGCACCGAGGAGGCCGGTGGCTACACCTTC
CASTEEAGGYTF
>TRBV27|once|-|TRBJ1-2|14
TGTGCCAGCAGACAACACAGAAATATCTATGGCTACACCTTC
CASRQHRNIYGYTF
>TRBV3-1/TRBV3-2|once|TRBD2|TRBJ2-1|16
TGTGCCAGCAGCCAACAGCTAGCGGGGTCCTACAATGAGCAGTTCTTC
CASSQQLAGSYNEQFF
>TRBV7-3|-|TRBD1|TRBJ1-1|15
TGTGCCAGCAAAGAAACAGGGGGCTCGAGCACTGAAGCTTTCTTT
CASKETGGSSTEAFF
>TRBV6-5|-|-|TRBJ1-2|15
TGTGCCAGCAGTTACGGGGGTATACGAGGCTATGGCTACACCTTC
CASSYGGIRGYGYTF
>TRBV27|once|-|TRBJ2-4|16
TGTGCCAGCAGTTTATCGGCAGGGGAGAGGTTAAACATTCAGTACTTC
CASSLSAGERLNIQYF
>TRBV6-5|-|TRBD1|TRBJ1-6|14
TGTGCCACCCCGGGGGACAGGGATAATTCACCCCTCCACTTT
CATPGDRDNSPLHF
>TRBV24-1|-|-|TRBJ2-1|14
TGTGCCACCAGTGATTTTCGACCTGGGGGTGAGCAGTTCTTC
CATSDFRPGGEQFF
>TRBV11-3|-|-|TRBJ2-5|15
TGTGCCAGCAGCTTAGAGTCAGGCCAACAAGAGACCCAGTACTTC
CASSLESGQQETQYF
>TRBV11-2|once|-|TRBJ1-2|13
TGTGCCAGCAGCTTAAGAGTGGACTATGGCTACACCTTC
CASSLRVDYGYTF
>TRBV24-1|-|-|TRBJ1-1|12
TGTGCCACCATCGGGGAGAACACTGAAGCTTTCTTT
CATIGENTEAFF
>TRBV9|-|TRBD2|TRBJ2-1|16
TGTGCCAGCAGCGTAGAGGGTAGCGGGAGGGCCAGGGGGCAGTTCTTC
CASSVEGSGRARGQFF
>TRBV5-1|-|-|TRBJ2-7|11
TGCGCCAGCAGCTTGTGGGGCGAGCAGTACTTC
CASSLWGEQYF
>TRBV5-6|few|-|TRBJ1-3|15
TGTGCCAGCAGCAAGGGGGGGCGCGGTGGAAACACCATATATTTT
CASSKGGRGGNTIYF
>TRBV12-3/TRBV12-4|-|-|TRBJ2-5|13
TGTGCCAGCAGTGACCCGCTGGAAGAGACCCAGTACTTC
CASSDPLEETQYF
>TRBV18|-|-|TRBJ1-2|13
TGTGCCAGCTCACCCCGTAGGGACTATGGCTACACCTTC
CASSPRRDYGYTF
>TRBV4-1|once|TRBD1|TRBJ2-7|12
TGCGCCAGCAGCCAGACAGGGTACGAGCAGTACTTC
CASSQTGYEQYF
>TRBV5-1|-|TRBD2|TRBJ2-7|15
TGCGCCAGCAGCCGAGCGGGAGGTTTCTCCTACGAGCAGTACTTC
CASSRAGGFSYEQYF
>TRBV11-3|-|-|TRBJ2-2|16
TGTGCCAGCAGCTTAGACGTCCGGCAGGGCACCGGGGAGCTGTTTTTT
CASSLDVRQGTGELFF
>TRBV28|-|-|TRBJ1-2|12
TGTGCCAGCAGTTTTGCAGACTATGGCTACACCTTC
CASSFADYGYTF
>TRBV19|-|-|TRBJ1-5|13
TGTGCCAGTAGTGCAGGGAACAATCAGCCCCAGCATTTT
CASSAGNNQPQHF
>TRBV12-5|-|-|TRBJ2-1|17
TGTGCTAGTGGTTTGGTAATCGACGAAAGCTCCTACAATGAGCAGTTCTTC
CASGLVIDESSYNEQFF
>TRBV5-5|-|TRBD1|TRBJ2-3|15
TGTGCCAGCAGCTTGACAGGGGTTAGCACAGATACGCAGTATTTT
CASSLTGVSTDTQYF
>TRBV12-1|-|-|TRBJ2-4|18
TGTGCCAGCACCCTAGACGGGGGTAAGGGCCTAGCCAAAAACATTCAGTACTTC
CASTLDGGKGLAKNIQYF